The sequence of this T cell receptor (beta chain) was determined in a study of blood T cell repertoires in COVID-19. Clones were read by immunoSEQ multiplex PCR, and TCRdb kept only the in-frame ones, dropping some. The repertoire holds some 100,000 clones, around 90% seen once, with around 2% in the top ten. The sequenced sample was peripheral blood. The TCR originated in a man in his fifties or sixties with COVID-19, enrolled during active disease.

The CDR3 nucleotides read TGTGCCAGCAGACAACAGGGCTATGCGACTGAAGCTTTCTTT. The encoded protein is CASRQQGYATEAFF. V gene TRBV2 combines with J gene TRBJ1-1, with D maybe TRBD1 (6 bases). CDR3 length: 14 residues. V lost 6 bases, J lost 5 bases, and 16 bases lay in between. Germline assignment: CDR1 SNHLY and CDR2 FYNNEI.